Sequencing of this T cell receptor beta chain was carried out in a study of regulatory T cells in long-lasting Graves disease. The time point: newly diagnosed GD, antithyroid drugs for less than 3 months. There was RNA extracted from PBMCs, and the TCR library was made from it. This clonotype was counted only a few times. Its antigen is not identified. The TCR beta library used iRepertoire HTBI primers with Arm-PCR amplification of CDR3. TCRdb re-called the multiplex PCR reads through MiXCR, storing one row per CDR3 protein. The table records about 540,000 distinct CDR3 sequences, roughly 13% of them present only once. Study results and caveats: Authors noted too few samples as a limitation.

Germline V lookup: CDR1 SGHDN, CDR2 FVKESK. The V segment lost 6 bases and the J segment 8 bases; nucleotides outside the gene matches: 15. This CDR3 region has 16 residues. These data were also reused for a study on T cells in Graves' hyperthyroidism and ophthalmopathy. As that report states: The primer set for the first-round RT-PCR of the TCR CDR3 was HTBI. The model made its ophthalmopathy prediction, and onset followed a median around 6.9 months later.

The sequenced sample was peripheral blood mononuclear cells (PBMCs), obtained at new diagnosis, from a patient treated with antithyroid drugs. This receptor was taken from a man younger than 40 with Graves disease. This rearrangement joins TRBV14 to TRBJ2-1; the match to TRBD1 covers 8 bases. CDR3 DNA: TGTGCCAGCAGTTTCCTTTCCGGACAGGGCATCTATGAGCAGTTCTTC. Translated, it gives CASSFLSGQGIYEQFF.